The clone carrying this T cell receptor (beta chain) was counted a few times. The antigen is unknown. This sample was included in a study of human T cells and chemical hapten exposure. TCRdb ran MiXCR on the RACE reads and lists one entry per CDR3 protein. The repertoire has approximately 110,000 distinct CDR3 sequences, around 10% of them found once; the top ten carry around 3.5%. Time point of the sample: patch test 1, 2 weeks after DPC sensitization. Noted treatment: therapeutic diphenylcyclopropenone sensitization with weekly scalp DPC. This CDR3 has 14 residues. Looked up from germline, CDR1 is GTSNPN and CDR2 is SVGIG (reference sequence). Trimming took 7 bases from V and 3 from J; bases not matched to a gene: 8. Points from the study as a whole: Counts of expanded TCRs at PT1 were positively correlated with patch test score. Versus controls, expanded TCRs had significantly more large CDR3 similarity clusters. Donors had alopecia, so their immune response may differ from healthy people's. There was no change with DPC sensitization in TCRs above 1 in 1000 frequency.

The V gene is TRBV30, the J gene TRBJ1-5; 8 bases agree with TRBD1. The clonotype originates from a woman aged 40 to 55 with alopecia areata. Some clones in this sample may be carry-over from other donors' samples. The material sequenced was whole blood, taken in connection with sensitization to the hapten diphenylcyclopropenone (DPC). The CDR3 bases are TGTGCCTTCGGTGGGGGACAGGTCAATCAGCCCCAGCATTTT. Translation gives CAFGGGQVNQPQHF. The variable domain in full, with the rest retrieved from reference TRBV30 and TRBJ1-5, is SQTIHQWPATLVQPVGSPLSLECTVEGTSNPNLYWYRQAAGRGLQLLFYSVGIGQISSEVPQNLSASRPQDRQFILSSKKLLLSDSGFYLCAFGGGQVNQPQHFGDGTRLSIL.